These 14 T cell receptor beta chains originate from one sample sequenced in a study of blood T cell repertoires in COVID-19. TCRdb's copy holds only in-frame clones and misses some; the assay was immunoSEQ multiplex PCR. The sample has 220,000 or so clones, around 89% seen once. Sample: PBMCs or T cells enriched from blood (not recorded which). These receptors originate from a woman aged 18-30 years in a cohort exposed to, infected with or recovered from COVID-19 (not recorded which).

The DNA for the CDR3 is TGCGCCAGCAGCGCCGGGACTAGCGGGAACGATGAGCAGTTCTTC. It translates to CASSAGTSGNDEQFF. This rearrangement joins TRBV5-1 to TRBJ2-1; 13 nucleotides agree with TRBD2. Germline V gene lookup returns CDR1 SGHRS and CDR2 YFSETQ. With V trimmed by 4 bases and J by 8 bases, 6 bases remained unmatched. This CDR3 is built from 15 residues.

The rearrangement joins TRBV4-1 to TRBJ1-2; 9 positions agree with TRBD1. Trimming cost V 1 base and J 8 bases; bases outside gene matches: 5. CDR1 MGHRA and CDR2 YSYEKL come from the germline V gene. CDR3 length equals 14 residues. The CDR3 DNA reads TGCGCCAGCAGCCAAGTCGGGACAGGGTTGGGCTACACCTTC. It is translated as CASSQVGTGLGYTF.

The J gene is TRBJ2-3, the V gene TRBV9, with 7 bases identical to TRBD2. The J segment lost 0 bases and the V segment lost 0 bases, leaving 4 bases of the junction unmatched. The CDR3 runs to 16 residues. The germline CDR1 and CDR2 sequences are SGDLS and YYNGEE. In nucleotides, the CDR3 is TGTGCCAGCAGCGTAGCCGGCGGGGGTAGCACAGATACGCAGTATTTT. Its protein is CASSVAGGGSTDTQYF.

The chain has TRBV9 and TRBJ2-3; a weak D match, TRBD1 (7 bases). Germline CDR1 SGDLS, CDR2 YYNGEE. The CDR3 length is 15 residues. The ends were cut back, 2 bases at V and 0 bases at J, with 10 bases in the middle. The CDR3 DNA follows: TGTGCCAGCAGCGTGGCAGGGGGGAGCACAGATACGCAGTATTTT. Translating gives CASSVAGGSTDTQYF.

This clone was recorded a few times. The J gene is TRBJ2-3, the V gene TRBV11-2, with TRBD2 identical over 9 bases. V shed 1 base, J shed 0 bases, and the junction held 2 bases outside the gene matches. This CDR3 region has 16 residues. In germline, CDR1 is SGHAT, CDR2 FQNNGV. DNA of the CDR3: TGTGCCAGCAGCTTAGGGGCGGGGGGGAGCACAGATACGCAGTATTTT. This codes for CASSLGAGGSTDTQYF.

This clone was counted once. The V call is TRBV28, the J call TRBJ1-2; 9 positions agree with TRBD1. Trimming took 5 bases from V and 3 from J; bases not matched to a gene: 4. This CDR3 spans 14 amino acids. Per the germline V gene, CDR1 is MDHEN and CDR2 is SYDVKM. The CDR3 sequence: CASSTGGADYGYTF. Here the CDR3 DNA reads TGTGCCAGCAGTACAGGGGGCGCGGACTATGGCTACACCTTC.

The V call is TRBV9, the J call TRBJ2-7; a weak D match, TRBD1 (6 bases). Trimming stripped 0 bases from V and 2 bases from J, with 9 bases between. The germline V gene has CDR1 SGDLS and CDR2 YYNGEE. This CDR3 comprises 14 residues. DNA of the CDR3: TGTGCCAGCAGCGTAGCAGGACAGACCTACGAGCAGTACTTC. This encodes CASSVAGQTYEQYF.

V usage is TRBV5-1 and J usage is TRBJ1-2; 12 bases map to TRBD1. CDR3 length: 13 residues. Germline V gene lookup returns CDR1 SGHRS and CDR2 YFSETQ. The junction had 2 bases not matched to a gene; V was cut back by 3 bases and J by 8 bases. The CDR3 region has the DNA TGCGCCAGCAGCTCGGGACAGGGGGCAGGCTACACCTTC. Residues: CASSSGQGAGYTF.

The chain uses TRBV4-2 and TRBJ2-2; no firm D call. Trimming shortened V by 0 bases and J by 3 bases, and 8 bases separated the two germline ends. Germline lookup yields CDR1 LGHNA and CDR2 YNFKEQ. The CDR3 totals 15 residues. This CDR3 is CASSQEGRDTGELFF. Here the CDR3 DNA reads TGTGCCAGCAGCCAAGAAGGCCGGGACACCGGGGAGCTGTTTTTT.

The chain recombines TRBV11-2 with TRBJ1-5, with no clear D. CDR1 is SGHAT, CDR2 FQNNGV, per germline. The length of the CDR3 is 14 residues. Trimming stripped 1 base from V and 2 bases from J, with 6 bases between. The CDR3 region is CASSLGGGNQPQHF. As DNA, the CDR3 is TGTGCCAGCAGCTTAGGAGGCGGCAATCAGCCCCAGCATTTT.

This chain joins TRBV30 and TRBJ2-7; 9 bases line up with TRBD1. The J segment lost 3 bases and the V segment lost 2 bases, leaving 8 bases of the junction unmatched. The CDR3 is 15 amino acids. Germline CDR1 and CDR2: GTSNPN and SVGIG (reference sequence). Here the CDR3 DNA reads TGTGCCTGGAGTACACAGGGGGCCCCGTTCTACGAGCAGTACTTC. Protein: CAWSTQGAPFYEQYF. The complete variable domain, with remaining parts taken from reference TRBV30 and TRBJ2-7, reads SQTIHQWPATLVQPVGSPLSLECTVEGTSNPNLYWYRQAAGRGLQLLFYSVGIGQISSEVPQNLSASRPQDRQFILSSKKLLLSDSGFYLCAWSTQGAPFYEQYFGPGTRLTVT.

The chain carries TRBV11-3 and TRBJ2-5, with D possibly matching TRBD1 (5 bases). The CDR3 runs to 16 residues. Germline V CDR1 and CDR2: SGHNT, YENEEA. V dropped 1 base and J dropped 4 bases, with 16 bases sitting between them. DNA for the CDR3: TGTGCCAGCAGCTTAGGCGTTGGACAATTGATAGAGACCCAGTACTTC. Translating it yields CASSLGVGQLIETQYF.

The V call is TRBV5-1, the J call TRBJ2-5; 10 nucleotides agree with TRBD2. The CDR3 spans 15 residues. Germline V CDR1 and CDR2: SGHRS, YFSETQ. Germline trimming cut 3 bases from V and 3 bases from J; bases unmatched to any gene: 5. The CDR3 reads CASSSSGLAEETQYF. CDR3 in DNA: TGCGCCAGCAGCTCAAGTGGACTAGCGGAAGAGACCCAGTACTTC.

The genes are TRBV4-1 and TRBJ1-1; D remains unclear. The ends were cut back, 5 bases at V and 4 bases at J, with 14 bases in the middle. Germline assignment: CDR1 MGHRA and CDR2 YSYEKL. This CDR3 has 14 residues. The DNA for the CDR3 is TGCGCCAGCAGCGAGACTGGAGGATTCACTGAAGCTTTCTTT. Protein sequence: CASSETGGFTEAFF.